The rows below give T cell receptor beta chains drawn from one sample of a study of cytomegalovirus exposure and HLA in healthy donors. Profiled with immunoSEQ multiplex PCR; TCRdb holds only in-frame clones, not every one. The table shows around 150,000 clones, with roughly 80% occurring only once. The sample comprised PBMCs. The receptors were gathered from a man aged 18-30 years in good health and CMV-seropositive. Both conserved end residues are part of each CDR3. D genes are given only for firm matches. The size of a clone is reported for some rows only, either as once, few or many, or as a class for expanded clones.

DNA: TGTGCCAGCAGCGTAGGGACACTTCGTACCGGGGAGCTGTTTTTT
CDR3: CASSVGTLRTGELFF
J: TRBJ2-2
size: -
V: TRBV9
D: -

DNA: TGCGCCAGCAGCCAGGGGGGGTTGGGGAGTGGAAACACCATATATTTT
CDR3: CASSQGGLGSGNTIYF
J: TRBJ1-3
size: -
V: TRBV4-3
D: -

DNA: TGCAGCGTTTTTGAGGGAACTCCTACCTACGAGCAGTACTTC
CDR3: CSVFEGTPTYEQYF
J: TRBJ2-7
size: -
V: TRBV29-1
D: -

DNA: TGTGCCACCAGAATGGGGCAGGGAAACACTGAAGCTTTCTTT
CDR3: CATRMGQGNTEAFF
J: TRBJ1-1
size: -
V: TRBV15
D: -

DNA: TGTGCCTCCAACTTATACGGGGATAATTCACCCCTCCACTTT
CDR3: CASNLYGDNSPLHF
J: TRBJ1-6
size: -
V: TRBV6-1
D: -

DNA: TGTGCCAGCAGTGAACTAGGGGACAGAACCTACGAGCAGTACTTC
CDR3: CASSELGDRTYEQYF
J: TRBJ2-7
size: few
V: TRBV25-1
D: TRBD1

DNA: TGTGCCAGCAGCCAAGACGGACAGCCTGAAGCTTTCTTT
CDR3: CASSQDGQPEAFF
J: TRBJ1-1
size: -
V: TRBV4-2
D: -

DNA: TGTGCCAGCAGCTTATTAGTTGTCCCCTACGAGCAGTACTTC
CDR3: CASSLLVVPYEQYF
J: TRBJ2-7
size: -
V: TRBV7-9
D: -

DNA: TGTGCCAGCTCATCAGAGACAGGGGGGTCTGGGGCCAACGTCCTGACTTTC
CDR3: CASSSETGGSGANVLTF
J: TRBJ2-6
size: -
V: TRBV18
D: TRBD1

DNA: TGTGCCAGCTCACCTGACAGGGGCCATGGCTACACCTTC
CDR3: CASSPDRGHGYTF
J: TRBJ1-2
size: -
V: TRBV18
D: TRBD1

DNA: TGTGCCAGCAGCTTCAACAGGGTAAATCAGCCCCAGCATTTT
CDR3: CASSFNRVNQPQHF
J: TRBJ1-5
size: -
V: TRBV5-6
D: -

DNA: TGCGCCAGCAGCCAAGATAGCTCATACTCTGGAAACACCATATATTTT
CDR3: CASSQDSSYSGNTIYF
J: TRBJ1-3
size: -
V: TRBV4-3
D: -

DNA: TGTGCCAGCAGTTTATCAAACGGGAGGGCCGGTGAGCAGTACTTC
CDR3: CASSLSNGRAGEQYF
J: TRBJ2-7
size: -
V: TRBV27
D: TRBD2

DNA: TGTGCCAGCAGTGACGGGGGTTGGGGTCAGCCCCAGCATTTT
CDR3: CASSDGGWGQPQHF
J: TRBJ1-5
size: -
V: TRBV2
D: -

DNA: TGTGCCAGCAGCGCAACCGGGACAGGGAATCAGCCCCAGCATTTT
CDR3: CASSATGTGNQPQHF
J: TRBJ1-5
size: -
V: TRBV7-9
D: TRBD1

DNA: TGTGCCAGCAGCGGAGGGGGCAAGCAGCCCCAGCATTTT
CDR3: CASSGGGKQPQHF
J: TRBJ1-5
size: -
V: TRBV5-6
D: TRBD1

DNA: TGCGCCAGCAGCCAAGATGTCACGGTGAGCACAGATACGCAGTATTTT
CDR3: CASSQDVTVSTDTQYF
J: TRBJ2-3
size: -
V: TRBV4-1
D: -

DNA: TGTGCCAGCAGCGCCGGACAGGGAGGCCTTCCTTACGAGCAGTACTTC
CDR3: CASSAGQGGLPYEQYF
J: TRBJ2-7
size: -
V: TRBV7-9
D: TRBD1

DNA: TGTGCCAGCAGCGTAGGGCTAGCAGAGACCCAGTACTTC
CDR3: CASSVGLAETQYF
J: TRBJ2-5
size: -
V: TRBV9
D: -

DNA: TGTGCCAGTGCGAATCGGGGGTCACCCCTCCACTTT
CDR3: CASANRGSPLHF
J: TRBJ1-6
size: -
V: TRBV5-6
D: -

DNA: TGCAGCGTCCACCTGACAGTTTTAAAAGAGACCCAGTACTTC
CDR3: CSVHLTVLKETQYF
J: TRBJ2-5
size: -
V: TRBV29-1
D: -

DNA: TGTGCCAGCAGCCACGGACAGGGGGCTAATTCACCCCTCCACTTT
CDR3: CASSHGQGANSPLHF
J: TRBJ1-6
size: -
V: TRBV7-3
D: TRBD1

DNA: TGTGCCAGTAGTAACGGACAGGGAGGCGATCAGCCCCAGCATTTT
CDR3: CASSNGQGGDQPQHF
J: TRBJ1-5
size: -
V: TRBV19
D: TRBD1

DNA: TGCAGCGGAGGACAGTCCTCCTACAATGAGCAGTTCTTC
CDR3: CSGGQSSYNEQFF
J: TRBJ2-1
size: -
V: TRBV29-1
D: -

DNA: TGTGCCAGTAGTATAGGTGCAGGGTTGGGAGAGACCCAGTACTTC
CDR3: CASSIGAGLGETQYF
J: TRBJ2-5
size: once
V: TRBV19
D: -

DNA: TGCAGCGTTGAGGGGACGGGGAGGGGATATGGCTACACCTTC
CDR3: CSVEGTGRGYGYTF
J: TRBJ1-2
size: -
V: TRBV29-1
D: -

DNA: TGTGCCAGCAGGCAGGGCACGACGGACACTGAAGCTTTCTTT
CDR3: CASRQGTTDTEAFF
J: TRBJ1-1
size: -
V: TRBV9
D: -

DNA: TGTGCCAGCAGCTTAACGGGGGCTAACTATGGCTACACCTTC
CDR3: CASSLTGANYGYTF
J: TRBJ1-2
size: -
V: TRBV7-9
D: -

DNA: TGTGCCAGCAGCTTGGGACAGGGGGCGGCGGAGACCCAGTACTTC
CDR3: CASSLGQGAAETQYF
J: TRBJ2-5
size: -
V: TRBV5-4
D: TRBD1

DNA: TGTGCCAGCAGTTTATCGGAGGGACTAGCGGAGTACACCGGGGAGCTGTTTTTT
CDR3: CASSLSEGLAEYTGELFF
J: TRBJ2-2
size: -
V: TRBV27
D: TRBD2

DNA: TGTGCCATCAGTGAAACCGTGCAGGGTGCCAGTGGCTACACCTTC
CDR3: CAISETVQGASGYTF
J: TRBJ1-2
size: -
V: TRBV10-3
D: -

DNA: TGTGCCGGCAGTGAAGCGCTTCTTGGGGGCGAGGGCTATGGCTACACCTTC
CDR3: CAGSEALLGGEGYGYTF
J: TRBJ1-2
size: -
V: TRBV6-1
D: -

DNA: TGTGCCAGCAGGCAGGGAGGGGGATTCGAAAAACTGTTTTTT
CDR3: CASRQGGGFEKLFF
J: TRBJ1-4
size: -
V: TRBV28
D: -

DNA: TGTGCCAGCAGCCAGAGCGGGGGGTCCTACAATGAGCAGTTCTTC
CDR3: CASSQSGGSYNEQFF
J: TRBJ2-1
size: -
V: TRBV7-3
D: TRBD2

DNA: TGTGCCAGCAGCCCTTTAATGGGAGCGGGAGGATACGAGCAGTACTTC
CDR3: CASSPLMGAGGYEQYF
J: TRBJ2-7
size: -
V: TRBV5-5
D: TRBD2

DNA: TGTGCCAGCAGTTACGCCGACAGGGGGCCTGAAGCTTTCTTT
CDR3: CASSYADRGPEAFF
J: TRBJ1-1
size: -
V: TRBV6-5
D: TRBD1

DNA: TGTGCCAGTACGCGGGCCCGCGAGCAGTACTTC
CDR3: CASTRAREQYF
J: TRBJ2-7
size: -
V: TRBV6-1
D: -

DNA: TGCGCCAGCAGCCCGCAGGGAGGGGCCTACAATGAGCAGTTCTTC
CDR3: CASSPQGGAYNEQFF
J: TRBJ2-1
size: -
V: TRBV4-3
D: TRBD2

DNA: TGCGCCAGCAGCGGGCGGGGGAGCTCCTACGAGCAGTACTTC
CDR3: CASSGRGSSYEQYF
J: TRBJ2-7
size: -
V: TRBV10-1
D: TRBD2

DNA: TGCGCCAGCAGCCCCACGCCGGGGAATGAGCAGTTCTTC
CDR3: CASSPTPGNEQFF
J: TRBJ2-1
size: -
V: TRBV5-1
D: -

DNA: TGTGCCAGCAGCGTAGTCGGGTCTAGGGCAGGGGGCGGGTTAGCTGAAGCTTTCTTT
CDR3: CASSVVGSRAGGGLAEAFF
J: TRBJ1-1
size: -
V: TRBV9
D: TRBD1

DNA: TGTGCCAGTGGGCTACAGGGGAGAAACACCGGGGAGCTGTTTTTT
CDR3: CASGLQGRNTGELFF
J: TRBJ2-2
size: few
V: TRBV19
D: TRBD1

DNA: TGTGCCAGTAGTATCGCCATTGGACAGAACTACGAGCAGTACTTC
CDR3: CASSIAIGQNYEQYF
J: TRBJ2-7
size: -
V: TRBV19
D: -

DNA: TGTGCCAGCAGCTTAGGTCGACGGAGCAATGAAAAACTGTTTTTT
CDR3: CASSLGRRSNEKLFF
J: TRBJ1-4
size: -
V: TRBV11-2
D: -

DNA: TGTGCCACCAGCAGAGGAAGGACAGGTTACAATGAGCAGTTCTTC
CDR3: CATSRGRTGYNEQFF
J: TRBJ2-1
size: -
V: TRBV15
D: TRBD1

DNA: TGTGCCAGCAGCTGGACCGACAGTCCCCTGGGCACTGAAGCTTTCTTT
CDR3: CASSWTDSPLGTEAFF
J: TRBJ1-1
size: once
V: TRBV7-8
D: -

DNA: TGCAGCGTTGCTGTGGGGGGTGGTAACTATGGCTACACCTTC
CDR3: CSVAVGGGNYGYTF
J: TRBJ1-2
size: -
V: TRBV29-1
D: -

DNA: TGTGCCAGCAGACCACAGGGGCGGGAGACCCAGTACTTC
CDR3: CASRPQGRETQYF
J: TRBJ2-5
size: once
V: TRBV6-5
D: TRBD1

DNA: TGTGCCAGCAGCTTACTACGGTTCAATGAAAAACTGTTTTTT
CDR3: CASSLLRFNEKLFF
J: TRBJ1-4
size: -
V: TRBV7-8
D: -